The clone carrying this T cell receptor beta chain occurred a few times. Its target is unknown. The data were taken from a study of T-cell reconstitution after alpha-beta-depleted transplantation in children. Study-wide points: The study traced high day-60 TCRbeta diversity in some patients to surviving recipient T cells and thymic progenitors. As was reported, about two months after transplant, alpha-beta T cells came from several hundred expanded graft clones. Most T-cell counts and diversity one year after the transplant came from T cells that were newly produced.

The library targeted TCRbeta and was prepared with unique molecular identifiers. Via MiXCR, TCRdb re-called the PCR reads, giving one row per CDR3 protein. Here the sample spans 250,000 to 400,000 distinct CDR3 sequences, approximately 23% being singletons. Trimming cost V 3 bases and J 0 bases, with 9 bases left between them. Germline loops: CDR1 SQVTM, CDR2 ANQGSEA. CDR3 length equals 14 residues. This sample comprised PBMCs, mostly from graft donor cells, obtained 180 days after TCRalphabeta/CD19-depleted stem cell transplant. The chain couples TRBV29-1 to TRBJ2-1, with a possible D match to TRBD2 (5 bases). The source of this sequence is a male patient younger than 18 who had a stem cell transplant for acute lymphoblastic leukemia, so the T cells may come from the graft donor. As DNA, the CDR3 is TGCAGCGTTGACGGCGGGTACTCCTACAATGAGCAGTTCTTC. Encoded protein: CSVDGGYSYNEQFF.